This is a list of T cell receptor beta chains from one sample in a study of technical replicates of blood from several donors. The method was immunoSEQ multiplex PCR; TCRdb's version includes in-frame clones alone and lacks a portion of them. The sample holds some 77,000 clones, 93% seen once. Sequenced material: T cells isolated from PBMCs. The receptors come from a human donor in good health. The CDR3 runs from the conserved cysteine through the conserved F or W. D genes are given only for firm matches.

D gene: NA; V gene: TRBV7-9; J gene: TRBJ1-2; CDR3 DNA: TGTGCCAGCAGCTTAGTGTTAACAGACTACACCTTC; CDR3 protein: CASSLVLTDYTF
D gene: NA; V gene: TRBV11-2; J gene: TRBJ2-7; CDR3 DNA: TGTGCCAGCAGCTTAGCCCAGGCTTACGAGCAGTACTTC; CDR3 protein: CASSLAQAYEQYF
D gene: TRBD1; V gene: TRBV13; J gene: TRBJ1-2; CDR3 DNA: TGTGCCAGCAGCCGGGACAGGGAGATTAACGGCTACACCTTC; CDR3 protein: CASSRDREINGYTF
D gene: TRBD1; V gene: TRBV28; J gene: TRBJ2-3; CDR3 DNA: TGTGCCAGCAGTCAACCGGGACAGGTATACACAGATACGCAGTATTTT; CDR3 protein: CASSQPGQVYTDTQYF
D gene: NA; V gene: TRBV30; J gene: TRBJ1-4; CDR3 DNA: TGTGCCTGGAGCCCAGATGAAAAACTGTTTTTT; CDR3 protein: CAWSPDEKLFF
D gene: TRBD1; V gene: TRBV16; J gene: TRBJ2-7; CDR3 DNA: TGTGCCAGCAGACGGACAGGGGGTAACTACGAGCAGTACTTC; CDR3 protein: CASRRTGGNYEQYF
D gene: TRBD2; V gene: TRBV7-9; J gene: TRBJ2-1; CDR3 DNA: TGTGCCAGCAGCTTGGGGGAGAGCGGGAGAGAAAGAAATGAGCAGTTCTTC; CDR3 protein: CASSLGESGRERNEQFF
D gene: TRBD2; V gene: TRBV6-6; J gene: TRBJ2-3; CDR3 DNA: TGTGCCAGCAGTTGGGGCGGGGGAGACGCAGATACGCAGTATTTT; CDR3 protein: CASSWGGGDADTQYF
D gene: NA; V gene: TRBV30; J gene: TRBJ2-1; CDR3 DNA: TGTGCCTGGGCACAGGACCTAGAGCAGTTCTTC; CDR3 protein: CAWAQDLEQFF
D gene: TRBD1; V gene: TRBV7-9; J gene: TRBJ1-1; CDR3 DNA: TGTGCCAGCAGCTTCATTTACAGGGGCTTTTACCCGAACACTGAAGCTTTCTTT; CDR3 protein: CASSFIYRGFYPNTEAFF
D gene: TRBD1; V gene: TRBV28; J gene: TRBJ1-1; CDR3 DNA: TGTGCCAGCAGCATACAGGGGCCCTACACTGAAGCTTTCTTT; CDR3 protein: CASSIQGPYTEAFF
D gene: TRBD1; V gene: TRBV9; J gene: TRBJ2-2; CDR3 DNA: TGTGCCAGCACGAGACGGACAGGAGCTAACACCGGGGAGCTGTTTTTT; CDR3 protein: CASTRRTGANTGELFF
D gene: TRBD2; V gene: TRBV30; J gene: TRBJ2-1; CDR3 DNA: TGTGCCTGGAGGCGCGGGAGCGGCTACAATGAGCAGTTCTTC; CDR3 protein: CAWRRGSGYNEQFF
D gene: TRBD1; V gene: TRBV6-5; J gene: TRBJ2-7; CDR3 DNA: TGTGCCAGCAACCTCTACAGGGGGGATTACGAGCAGTACTTC; CDR3 protein: CASNLYRGDYEQYF
D gene: TRBD2; V gene: TRBV2; J gene: TRBJ2-1; CDR3 DNA: TGTGCCACCTCTAGCGGGACCTACAATGAGCAGTTCTTC; CDR3 protein: CATSSGTYNEQFF
D gene: TRBD1; V gene: TRBV19; J gene: TRBJ1-1; CDR3 DNA: TGTGCCAGTAGTGCTTCAGGGGGCGTAGGAACTGAAGCTTTCTTT; CDR3 protein: CASSASGGVGTEAFF
D gene: NA; V gene: TRBV2; J gene: TRBJ2-3; CDR3 DNA: TGTGCCAGTGAGAGAGATACGCAGTATTTT; CDR3 protein: CASERDTQYF
D gene: NA; V gene: TRBV5-1; J gene: TRBJ2-7; CDR3 DNA: TGCGCCAGCAGCTTGGAGCTTACCTACGAGCAGTACTTC; CDR3 protein: CASSLELTYEQYF
D gene: TRBD1; V gene: TRBV7-9; J gene: TRBJ2-1; CDR3 DNA: TGTGCCACCGTATACAGGGGATCCTACAATGAGCAGTTCTTC; CDR3 protein: CATVYRGSYNEQFF
D gene: TRBD1; V gene: TRBV29-1; J gene: TRBJ2-7; CDR3 DNA: TGCAGCGTAAGAACAGGGGGCTACGAGCAGTACTTC; CDR3 protein: CSVRTGGYEQYF
D gene: NA; V gene: TRBV5-4; J gene: TRBJ2-2; CDR3 DNA: TGTGCCAGCAGCCCCAGACTAGATACCGGGGAGCTGTTTTTT; CDR3 protein: CASSPRLDTGELFF
D gene: TRBD1; V gene: TRBV11-2; J gene: TRBJ1-2; CDR3 DNA: TGTGCCAGCAGCCTCTCCGGGACAGGGACTTTGTATGGCTACACCTTC; CDR3 protein: CASSLSGTGTLYGYTF
D gene: TRBD1; V gene: TRBV30; J gene: TRBJ2-5; CDR3 DNA: TGTGCCTGGAGTGCGACAGGGTACCAAGAGACCCAGTACTTC; CDR3 protein: CAWSATGYQETQYF
D gene: TRBD2; V gene: TRBV7-9; J gene: TRBJ2-1; CDR3 DNA: TGTGCCAGCAGCCTTCGACTAGCGGTAATCAATGAGCAGTTCTTC; CDR3 protein: CASSLRLAVINEQFF